This is a list of T cell receptor beta chains from one sample in a study of PD-1 blockade in classical Hodgkin lymphoma. Produced via immunoSEQ multiplex PCR; TCRdb's table is partial and in-frame only. The table lists more than 20,000 clones, about 94% of them singletons. Source material: peripheral blood mononuclear cells (PBMCs). These TCRs come from a human donor with classical Hodgkin lymphoma. The CDR3 runs from the conserved cysteine through the conserved F or W. The D gene is left open where the match is weak. The size entry is marked missing in some rows and otherwise reads once, few, many or a size class.

size	J	D	V	CDR3	DNA
.	TRBJ2-7	TRBD1	TRBV6-5	CASSPTGPWNEQYF	TGTGCCAGCAGTCCGACAGGGCCCTGGAACGAGCAGTACTTC
.	TRBJ2-3	TRBD2	TRBV5-8	CASSLRSHAASGISTDTQYF	TGTGCCAGCAGCTTGAGGAGTCACGCGGCTAGCGGAATAAGCACAGATACGCAGTATTTT
.	TRBJ2-2	TRBD1	TRBV6-4	CASRSATGRNRGYTGELFF	TGTGCCAGCAGGAGCGCGACCGGGCGGAACAGGGGCTACACCGGGGAGCTGTTTTTT
.	TRBJ1-2	TRBD1	TRBV5-6	CASSPRTGEWRGYTF	TGTGCCAGCAGCCCTCGGACAGGGGAGTGGCGTGGCTACACCTTC
.	TRBJ1-1	TRBD1	TRBV7-9	CASSLGTGGVAFF	TGTGCCAGCAGCTTAGGTACAGGGGGGGTAGCTTTCTTT
.	TRBJ2-1	TRBD2	TRBV6-1	CASSGLAGGYNEQFF	TGTGCCAGCAGTGGACTAGCGGGGGGGTACAATGAGCAGTTCTTC
.	TRBJ1-1	TRBD1	TRBV19	CASSREGRDRGPTEAFF	TGTGCCAGTAGTAGAGAGGGCCGGGACAGGGGCCCCACTGAAGCTTTCTTT
.	TRBJ1-1	.	TRBV12-5	CASSREPGTEAFF	TGTGCTAGTTCTCGGGAACCGGGCACTGAAGCTTTCTTT
.	TRBJ1-1	.	TRBV27	CASSSPQPMNTEAFF	TGTGCCAGCAGTTCCCCCCAGCCCATGAACACTGAAGCTTTCTTT
.	TRBJ1-2	.	TRBV7-8	CASSLEVGTDFNYGYTF	TGTGCCAGCAGCTTAGAGGTCGGGACGGATTTTAACTATGGCTACACCTTC
.	TRBJ2-1	.	TRBV28	CASSPTTSSLSNEQFF	TGTGCCAGCAGTCCAACTACTAGCAGTTTAAGCAATGAGCAGTTCTTC
once	TRBJ2-7	TRBD2	TRBV7-2	CASSDRGGGAVYEQYF	TGTGCCAGCAGCGATAGGGGCGGGGGGGCCGTCTACGAGCAGTACTTC
.	TRBJ2-1	TRBD2	TRBV4-2	CASRTLAGSYNEQFF	TGTGCCAGCCGCACACTAGCGGGGAGCTACAATGAGCAGTTCTTC
.	TRBJ2-1	TRBD2	TRBV28	CASSWASGGGSYNEQFF	TGTGCCAGCAGTTGGGCCAGCGGGGGGGGCTCCTACAATGAGCAGTTCTTC
once	TRBJ2-3	.	TRBV7-9	CASDRELGDTQYF	TGTGCCAGCGATCGGGAGCTGGGGGATACGCAGTATTTT
.	TRBJ2-7	TRBD1	TRBV28	CASSFDRGLSSYEQYF	TGTGCCAGCAGTTTCGACAGGGGGCTCAGCTCCTACGAGCAGTACTTC
.	TRBJ2-1	TRBD2	TRBV4-3	CASSQASGALSYNEQFF	TGCGCCAGCAGCCAAGCTAGCGGGGCCCTCTCCTACAATGAGCAGTTCTTC
.	TRBJ1-1	.	TRBV21-1	CASSKALGGEERETEAFF	TGTGCCAGCAGCAAAGCGCTGGGCGGGGAGGAGAGGGAAACTGAAGCTTTCTTT
.	TRBJ2-3	.	TRBV27	CASTKRTTPLSTDTQYF	TGTGCCAGCACCAAACGGACGACACCGCTGAGCACAGATACGCAGTATTTT
.	TRBJ2-1	.	TRBV6-5	CASTRLEYNEQFF	TGTGCCAGCACTAGACTAGAATACAATGAGCAGTTCTTC
.	TRBJ1-6	.	TRBV2	CASVAGKYYNSPLHF	TGTGCCAGCGTGGCGGGGAAGTACTATAATTCACCCCTCCACTTT
.	TRBJ1-6	.	TRBV6-6	CASSDFRSYNSPLHF	TGTGCCAGCAGTGACTTCCGTTCCTATAATTCACCCCTCCACTTT
.	TRBJ2-7	.	TRBV28	CATEDRGPREQYF	TGTGCCACCGAAGATCGGGGTCCTCGCGAGCAGTACTTC
.	TRBJ2-3	TRBD2	TRBV5-1	CASSLLIAGPTDTQYF	TGCGCCAGCAGCTTGTTAATAGCGGGGCCTACAGATACGCAGTATTTT
.	TRBJ2-1	.	TRBV7-7	CASSLGAGTYNEQFF	TGTGCCAGCAGCTTAGGGGCGGGGACGTACAATGAGCAGTTCTTC
.	TRBJ2-7	.	TRBV19	CARGPRGQFFQDEQYF	TGTGCCAGAGGTCCCCGTGGGCAGTTTTTCCAGGACGAGCAGTACTTC
once	TRBJ1-4	TRBD1	TRBV7-9	CASSGSGQGGEKLFF	TGTGCCAGCAGCGGAAGCGGACAGGGCGGGGAAAAACTGTTTTTT
.	TRBJ2-7	.	TRBV5-5	CASSWGRYEQYF	TGTGCCAGCAGCTGGGGAAGGTACGAGCAGTACTTC
.	TRBJ1-3	TRBD1	TRBV25-1	CASSGDREWRNTIYF	TGTGCCAGCAGTGGTGACAGGGAATGGAGAAACACCATATATTTT
.	TRBJ1-1	.	TRBV13	CASSQKTAKRMNTEAFF	TGTGCCAGCAGCCAGAAAACAGCCAAGCGAATGAACACTGAAGCTTTCTTT
.	TRBJ1-2	.	TRBV6-1	CASSEIVTVNYGYTF	TGTGCCAGCAGTGAAATAGTAACCGTCAACTATGGCTACACCTTC
.	TRBJ1-1	TRBD1	TRBV10-3	CAIARGGGSSEAFF	TGTGCCATCGCCCGAGGAGGGGGCTCATCGGAAGCTTTCTTT
.	TRBJ2-5	TRBD1	TRBV7-9	CASSLTGQKVQETQYF	TGTGCCAGCAGCTTAACGGGACAGAAAGTCCAAGAGACCCAGTACTTC
.	TRBJ2-1	.	TRBV7-9	CASIKWGLEDEQFF	TGTGCCAGCATCAAATGGGGCCTCGAGGATGAGCAGTTCTTC
.	TRBJ2-5	.	TRBV29-1	CSVAEGSRETQYF	TGCAGCGTTGCAGAGGGGTCCAGGGAGACCCAGTACTTC
.	TRBJ2-3	.	TRBV4-3	CASSQDSRASLYTDTQYF	TGCGCCAGCAGCCAAGATTCAAGGGCTTCTCTATACACAGATACGCAGTATTTT
.	TRBJ2-2	TRBD2	TRBV27	CASSLFSADPGLALGDTGELFF	TGTGCCAGCAGTTTATTTTCGGCAGATCCGGGACTAGCCCTAGGAGACACCGGGGAGCTGTTTTTT
.	TRBJ2-7	TRBD1	TRBV29-1	CSVYARTGDPYEQYF	TGCAGCGTTTACGCGAGGACAGGGGATCCCTACGAGCAGTACTTC
.	TRBJ2-1	.	TRBV18	CASSPNPGVFTNEQFF	TGTGCCAGCTCACCAAATCCAGGGGTCTTTACAAATGAGCAGTTCTTC
.	TRBJ1-2	TRBD1	TRBV19	CASSMDRGSGYTF	TGTGCCAGTAGTATGGACAGGGGGTCTGGCTACACCTTC
few	TRBJ2-3	.	TRBV5-1	CASSLDGLPSTDTQYF	TGCGCCAGCAGCTTGGACGGGCTACCTAGCACAGATACGCAGTATTTT
.	TRBJ2-5	.	TRBV7-7	CASSFGGGETQYF	TGTGCCAGCAGCTTCGGAGGAGGGGAGACCCAGTACTTC
.	TRBJ2-1	TRBD2	TRBV25-1	CASSDKRGASSYNEQFF	TGTGCCAGCAGTGATAAGCGGGGGGCGAGCTCCTACAATGAGCAGTTCTTC
.	TRBJ1-2	TRBD1	TRBV25-1	CASSEWGGTDRAGGYTF	TGTGCCAGCAGTGAATGGGGGGGTACAGACAGGGCAGGAGGCTACACCTTC
once	TRBJ2-2	.	TRBV1	CTSSQSRTILLTPGELFF	TGCACCAGCAGCCAATCCAGGACTATCCTCCTTACCCCCGGGGAGCTGTTTTTT
.	TRBJ1-5	.	TRBV21-1	CASTLDRDSNQPQHF	TGTGCCAGCACCTTAGACAGGGATAGCAATCAGCCCCAGCATTTT
.	TRBJ1-4	TRBD1	TRBV2	CASGDSVSTNEKLFF	TGTGCCAGCGGGGACAGCGTTTCCACTAATGAAAAACTGTTTTTT
.	TRBJ2-7	.	TRBV7-2	CASSFSTGLEQYF	TGTGCCAGCAGCTTCTCGACTGGCCTAGAGCAGTACTTC